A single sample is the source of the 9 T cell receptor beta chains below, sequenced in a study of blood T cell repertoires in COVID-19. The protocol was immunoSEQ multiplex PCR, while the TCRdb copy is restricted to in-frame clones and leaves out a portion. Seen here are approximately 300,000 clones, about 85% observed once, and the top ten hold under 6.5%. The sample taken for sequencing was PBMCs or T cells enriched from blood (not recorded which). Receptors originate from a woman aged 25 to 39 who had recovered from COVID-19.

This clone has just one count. The CDR3 nucleotides are TGTGCCAGCAGCCCCGGACAGGGGCCGAGGTACACCGGGGAGCTGTTTTTT. Translated: CASSPGQGPRYTGELFF. The gene calls are TRBV5-6 and TRBJ2-2; 9 nucleotides match TRBD1. This CDR3 spans 17 amino acids. V was pared by 4 bases and J by 3 bases, with 10 bases of the junction left unmatched. Germline V gives CDR1 SGHDT, CDR2 YYEEEE.

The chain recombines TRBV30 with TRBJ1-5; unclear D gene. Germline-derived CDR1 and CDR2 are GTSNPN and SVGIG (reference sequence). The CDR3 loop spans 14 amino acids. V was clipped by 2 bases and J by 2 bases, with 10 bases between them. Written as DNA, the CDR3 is TGTGCCTGGAGTCGTCTTGGGCGCAATCAGCCCCAGCATTTT. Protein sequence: CAWSRLGRNQPQHF.

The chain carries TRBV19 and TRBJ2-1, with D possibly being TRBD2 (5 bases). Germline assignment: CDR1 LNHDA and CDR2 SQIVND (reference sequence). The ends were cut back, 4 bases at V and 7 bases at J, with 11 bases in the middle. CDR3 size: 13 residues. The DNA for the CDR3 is TGTGCCAGTAGTACCCGGGGATTAAATGAGCAGTTCTTC. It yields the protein CASSTRGLNEQFF.

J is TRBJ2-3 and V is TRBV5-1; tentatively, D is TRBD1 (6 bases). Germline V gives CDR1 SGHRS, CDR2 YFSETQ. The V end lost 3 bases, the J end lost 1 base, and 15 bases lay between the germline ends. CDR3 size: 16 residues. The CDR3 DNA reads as TGCGCCAGCAGCTACTATGGGGGCGGCGGCACAGATACGCAGTATTTT. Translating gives CASSYYGGGGTDTQYF.

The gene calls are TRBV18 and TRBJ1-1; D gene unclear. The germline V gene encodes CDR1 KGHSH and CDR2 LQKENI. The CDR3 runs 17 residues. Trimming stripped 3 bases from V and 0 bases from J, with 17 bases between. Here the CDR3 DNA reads TGTGCCAGCTCACCTTCTTCAGGATCCCTGGTGAACACTGAAGCTTTCTTT. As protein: CASSPSSGSLVNTEAFF.

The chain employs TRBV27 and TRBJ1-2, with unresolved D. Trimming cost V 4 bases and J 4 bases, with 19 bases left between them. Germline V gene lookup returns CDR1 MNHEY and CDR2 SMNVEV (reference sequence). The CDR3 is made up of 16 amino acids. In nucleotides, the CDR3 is TGTGCCAGCAGTTCGTCGGACGGACTTACCGCCTATGGCTACACCTTC. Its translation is CASSSSDGLTAYGYTF.

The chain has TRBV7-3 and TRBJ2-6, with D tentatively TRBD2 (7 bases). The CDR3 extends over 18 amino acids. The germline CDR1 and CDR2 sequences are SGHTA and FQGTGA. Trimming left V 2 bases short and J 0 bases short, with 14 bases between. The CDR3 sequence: CASSLGGARISGANVLTF. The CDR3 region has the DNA TGTGCCAGCAGCTTAGGGGGGGCCCGGATCTCTGGGGCCAACGTCCTGACTTTC.

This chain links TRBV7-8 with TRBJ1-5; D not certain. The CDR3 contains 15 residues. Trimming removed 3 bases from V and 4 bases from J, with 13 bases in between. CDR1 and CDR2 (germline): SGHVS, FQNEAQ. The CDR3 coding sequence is TGTGCCAGCAGCTTTCCCGGAGGGCCAAATCAGCCCCAGCATTTT. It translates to CASSFPGGPNQPQHF.

CDR3 amino acids: CASSPSAGGNEKLFF. The DNA for the CDR3 is TGCGCCAGCAGCCCCTCAGCGGGGGGGAATGAAAAACTGTTTTTT. The chain carries TRBV4-3 and TRBJ1-4, with D maybe TRBD1 (5 bases). CDR3 length equals 15 residues. Germline assignment: CDR1 LGHNA and CDR2 YSLEER. Between the trimmed V and J ends, which lost 4 bases and 5 bases, there was a span of 14 bases.